The T cell receptor (beta chain) described here comes from a study of T cells in localized non-small cell lung cancer. This clone was counted only a few times. What it recognizes is unknown. The study, taken as a whole, reports: Of the top 100 tumor clones, median about 53 were in adjacent lung, more than 25 among its top 100. The highest T cell clonality was in uninvolved adjacent lung, above tumor.

Profiling relied on immunoSEQ multiplex PCR, and the TCRdb table lists in-frame clones only, not all of them. Of 86,000 or so clones in the sample, about four fifths were seen once. V dropped 3 bases and J dropped 1; count of bases not matched to a gene: 1. CDR3 length: 15 residues. Germline V gene data show CDR1 as SGDLS and CDR2 as YYNGEE. The sequence came from a man aged 40 to 70 with stage I lung adenocarcinoma. The chain links TRBV9 to TRBJ2-5; 12 bases are a match to TRBD2. Specimen: peripheral blood, collected before any cancer treatment. In nucleotides, the CDR3 is TGTGCCAGCAGCGCGACTAGCGGGAGCCAAGAGACCCAGTACTTC. As protein: CASSATSGSQETQYF.